What follows describes a single T cell receptor (beta chain). Germline CDR1 and CDR2: SGHVS and FQNEAQ. The CDR3 totals 15 residues. Trimming took 1 base from V and 6 from J, leaving 15 bases between them. These data are taken from a study of control samples from healthy donors and cancer patients. Assay used: immunoSEQ multiplex PCR; TCRdb lists only in-frame clones, some missing. The sample includes 65,000 to 90,000 clones, about nine tenths of them seen just once. This chain links TRBV7-8 with TRBJ2-5; D may correspond to TRBD1 or TRBD2 (7 bases each). Sequenced input: PBMCs. This TCR derives from a woman aged 50 to 60 with colorectal cancer. CDR3 sequence: CASSLVQGGGQTQYF. The CDR3 coding sequence is TGTGCCAGCAGCTTAGTCCAGGGGGGGGGTCAGACCCAGTACTTC.